This T cell receptor (beta chain) appears in the sequencing data of a study of human T cells and chemical hapten exposure. Looking at the study overall: Donors were sensitized with 2% DPC on the upper inner arm. 0.01% DPC was applied to the upper back in patch tests, which were read at 6 days. Broader study findings: Alopecia affecting every donor means their immune response may not match healthy people's.

Specified time point: pre-sensitization, week 0. Documented treatment: therapeutic diphenylcyclopropenone sensitization with weekly scalp DPC. Concerning this clonotype itself: Antigen specificity is unknown.

Individual cDNA molecules had unique molecular identifiers attached to them by the library. TCRdb ran MiXCR on the RACE reads and lists one entry per CDR3 protein. The table has 350,000 to 400,000 distinct CDR3 sequences, approximately 5.1% seen once. The source is a woman in her forties or fifties with alopecia areata. Some clones in this sample may be carry-over from other donors' samples. The sample consisted of whole blood, taken in connection with sensitization to the hapten diphenylcyclopropenone (DPC).

CDR3 bases: TGTGCCAGCAGTCCCCGACGGACAGGGCCACGTTCACCCCTCCACTTT. Protein product: CASSPRRTGPRSPLHF. This chain connects TRBV27 to TRBJ1-6, with 8 bases identical to TRBD1. J lost 9 bases, V lost 5 bases, and 12 bases had no gene match. Looked up from germline, CDR1 is MNHEY and CDR2 is SMNVEV (reference sequence). The CDR3 covers 16 residues.